This passage covers 5 T cell receptor beta chains from one sample sequenced in a study of radiotherapy plus CTLA-4 blockade in lung cancer. Generated by immunoSEQ multiplex PCR, the TCRdb table keeps only in-frame clones and is missing some. The sample has about 57,000 clones, roughly 80% seen once. The source material was peripheral blood, sampled from a patient treated with radiotherapy plus ipilimumab. These receptors all come from a human donor with non-small cell lung cancer who had a complete response to radiotherapy plus ipilimumab.

The V and J genes are TRBV7-9 and TRBJ1-6; 8 bases agree with TRBD1. This CDR3 comprises 14 residues. Germline-derived CDR1 and CDR2 are SEHNR and FQNEAQ (reference sequence). V dropped 7 bases and J dropped 9; count of bases not matched to a gene: 8. Here the CDR3 DNA reads TGTGCCAGCACCCGTGACAGGGGTATTTCACCCCTCCACTTT. Protein product: CASTRDRGISPLHF.

The chain couples TRBV19 to TRBJ1-2; 9 bases map to TRBD1. Unmatched junction bases numbered 4, after V lost 5 bases and J lost 0 bases. The length of the CDR3 is 15 residues. In germline, CDR1 is LNHDA, CDR2 SQIVND (reference sequence). The CDR3 DNA is TGTGCCAGTAGTCCGGACAGGGGACCTAACTATGGCTACACCTTC. Protein sequence: CASSPDRGPNYGYTF.

This clone was counted once. The rearrangement links TRBV19 to TRBJ2-5; TRBD1 matches 8 bases. Unmatched junction bases numbered 6, after V lost 4 bases and J lost 5 bases. The germline gives CDR1 LNHDA, CDR2 SQIVND (reference sequence). CDR3 length equals 14 residues. The CDR3 here is CASSTRTGLETQYF. DNA of the CDR3: TGTGCCAGTAGTACCCGGACAGGGTTGGAGACCCAGTACTTC.

V is TRBV25-1 and J is TRBJ1-1; D is ambiguous. Germline lookup yields CDR1 MGHDK and CDR2 SYGVNS. The CDR3 is 11 amino acids. Between the trimmed V and J ends, which lost 1 base and 7 bases, there was a span of 4 bases. CDR3 residues: CASSESGEAFF. The CDR3 nucleotides are TGTGCCAGCAGTGAATCCGGTGAAGCTTTCTTT.

The chain has TRBV5-1 and TRBJ2-1; 9 bases agree with TRBD2. The V segment lost 0 bases and the J segment 7 bases; nucleotides outside the gene matches: 2. Germline V gene lookup returns CDR1 SGHRS and CDR2 YFSETQ. The CDR3 consists of 14 residues. The DNA of the CDR3 is TGCGCCAGCAGCTTGGACCTAGCGGGGAATGAGCAGTTCTTC. Its protein product is CASSLDLAGNEQFF.